In this sample, the clone carrying this T cell receptor beta chain turned up a few times. Its antigen is unidentified. An end of the junction does not agree with germline; a read error may underlie this. In germline, CDR1 is MNHEY, CDR2 SVGAGI. This CDR3 contains 12 residues. cDNA serving as the sequencing template came from extracted, reverse transcribed RNA. Sequencing was performed with immunoSEQ multiplex PCR; in TCRdb, only in-frame clones are kept and a portion is missing. The sample has fewer than 250,000 clones; 50% to 60% are singletons. This specimen belongs to a study of CD8+ T cells in alopecia areata. Study background: Tofacitinib was taken orally by treated patients, and the dose was 5 to 10 mg twice daily.

Study findings and constraints: Relative to mice, TCR sharing across patients was less clear, a difference possibly HLA-related.

The specimen was CD4+ T cells sorted from blood, collected at week 0. The chain couples TRBV6-5 to TRBJ2-1, with TRBD2 matching over 7 bases. This TCR was recovered from a human donor with alopecia areata. CDR3: CASSPGGRLSVF. The CDR3, as DNA: TGTGCCAGCAGCCCCGGGGGGAGGCTATCAGTCTTC.